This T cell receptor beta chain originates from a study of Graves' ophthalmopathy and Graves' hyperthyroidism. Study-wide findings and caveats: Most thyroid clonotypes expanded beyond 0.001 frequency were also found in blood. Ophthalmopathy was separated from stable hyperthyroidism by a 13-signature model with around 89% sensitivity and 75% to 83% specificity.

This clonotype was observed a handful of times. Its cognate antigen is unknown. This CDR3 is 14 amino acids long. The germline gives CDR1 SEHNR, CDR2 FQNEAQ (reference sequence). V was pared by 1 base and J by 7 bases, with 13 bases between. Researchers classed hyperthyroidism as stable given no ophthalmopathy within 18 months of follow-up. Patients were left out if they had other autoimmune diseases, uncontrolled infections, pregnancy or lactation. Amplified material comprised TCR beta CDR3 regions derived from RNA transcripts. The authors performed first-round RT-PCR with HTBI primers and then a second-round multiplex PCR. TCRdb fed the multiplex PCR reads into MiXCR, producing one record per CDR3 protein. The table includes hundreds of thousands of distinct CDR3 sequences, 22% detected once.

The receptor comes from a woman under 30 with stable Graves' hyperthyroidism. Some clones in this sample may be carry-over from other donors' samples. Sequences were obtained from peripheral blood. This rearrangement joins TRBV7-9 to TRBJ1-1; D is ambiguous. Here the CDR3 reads CASSLEGRALEAFF. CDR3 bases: TGTGCCAGCAGCTTAGAAGGGAGGGCCCTTGAAGCTTTCTTT. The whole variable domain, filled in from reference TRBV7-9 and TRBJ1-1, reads DTGVSQNPRHKITKRGQNVTFRCDPISEHNRLYWYRQTLGQGPEFLTYFQNEAQLEKSRLLSDRFSAERPKGSFSTLEIQRTEQGDSAMYLCASSLEGRALEAFFGQGTRLTVV.